Following are 8 T cell receptor beta chains from one sample sequenced in a study of T cell repertoires in cytomegalovirus infection. TCRdb recomputed calls from the reads with MiXCR, one row per CDR3 protein. The sample holds 350,000 to 550,000 distinct CDR3 sequences; around 32% are singletons and the top ten take roughly an eighth. The sequenced sample was PBMCs. The receptors were sampled from a human donor in good health (CMV status not recorded). Some clones in this sample may be carry-over from other donors' samples.

This clonotype was seen only a few times. CDR3 nucleotide sequence: TGCAGTGCTACCCACAGGGGCAATCAGCCCCAGCATTTT. As protein: CSATHRGNQPQHF. The chain joins TRBV20-1 to TRBJ1-5, with D maybe TRBD1 (6 bases). The germline CDR1 and CDR2 sequences are DFQATT and SNEGSKA (reference sequence). The CDR3 sequence is 13 residues long. V lost 4 bases and J 2 bases, leaving 9 bases between the germline ends.

This clonotype was observed many times. This chain uses TRBV28 with TRBJ2-2; 7 bases match TRBD1. After removal of 4 bases from V and 7 bases from J, the junction contained 12 bases not matched to a gene. Germline CDR1 and CDR2: MDHEN and SYDVKM. CDR3 size: 16 residues. This CDR3 is CASSSRLRGLNGELFF. The CDR3 nucleotides are TGTGCCAGCAGTTCAAGGCTAAGGGGGCTTAACGGGGAGCTGTTTTTT.

The chain employs TRBV19 and TRBJ1-5, with 8 bases fitting TRBD1. CDR1 LNHDA and CDR2 SQIVND come from the germline V gene (reference sequence). The CDR3 sequence is 15 residues long. V shed 6 bases and J 4 bases; nucleotides not matched to a gene: 8. The DNA of the CDR3 is TGTGCCAGTAGGTCGACAGGGGTAGTGAATCAGCCCCAGCATTTT. Its protein product is CASRSTGVVNQPQHF.

This clonotype occurred a few times. J is TRBJ2-3 and V is TRBV10-3; 8 bases align to TRBD1. This CDR3 has 18 residues. After removal of 0 bases from V and 2 bases from J, the junction contained 10 bases not matched to a gene. Germline CDR1 reads ENHRY; CDR2 reads SYGVKD. The CDR3 sequence: CAISESKSRGQDTDTQYF. The CDR3 DNA reads TGTGCCATCAGTGAGTCGAAAAGTAGGGGACAGGACACAGATACGCAGTATTTT.

The rearrangement joins TRBV5-4 to TRBJ2-1, with D hard to call. The CDR3 is made up of 14 amino acids. V shed 3 bases and J shed 1 base, with 8 bases lying between them. From germline, CDR1 is SGHNT and CDR2 YYREEE (reference sequence). This CDR3 reads CASSSDGSYNEQFF. The DNA of the CDR3 is TGTGCCAGCAGCTCGGACGGATCCTACAATGAGCAGTTCTTC.

The chain uses TRBV12-3 or TRBV12-4 and TRBJ1-1; D is unclear. Trimming shortened V by 6 bases and J by 3 bases, and 17 bases separated the two germline ends. The CDR3 spans 15 residues. The CDR3 coding sequence is TGTGCCAGCAGCACCACGCCCGGGAAGGACACTGAAGCTTTCTTT. Amino acid sequence: CASSTTPGKDTEAFF.

In this sample, this clonotype turned up a few times. The chain combines TRBV7-9 with TRBJ2-1, with no clear D. V lost 2 bases and J lost 8, with 13 bases in between. CDR3 length: 14 amino acids. Germline V gives CDR1 SEHNR, CDR2 FQNEAQ (reference sequence). The CDR3: CASSLRTSNDEQFF. The CDR3 DNA sequence: TGTGCCAGCAGCTTAAGGACGTCTAACGATGAGCAGTTCTTC.

This clonotype was counted between two and nine times. The J gene is TRBJ1-1, the V gene TRBV10-2; no clear D gene. V shed 9 bases and J shed 1 base, with 9 bases lying between them. Per the germline V gene, CDR1 is WSHSY and CDR2 is SAAADI. This CDR3 contains 12 residues. The CDR3 coding sequence is TGCGCCAGTTGGGCTGAGAACACTGAAGCTTTCTTT. Its translation: CASWAENTEAFF.